A selection of T cell receptor beta chains follows, all from one sample in a study of vaccination and CD4 T cells after COVID-19. Antigens of these TCRs are unknown. TCRdb reprocessed the PCR reads with MiXCR, giving one entry per CDR3 protein. Counted here are tens of thousands of distinct CDR3 sequences, approximately 41% occurring once; the ten biggest clones make up around 4.9%. Sequencing was performed on CD4+ T cells from blood, cultured in vitro, taken about 7 months after SARS-CoV-2 vaccination. These receptors were obtained from a human donor who had recovered from COVID-19. CDR3s include the opening cysteine and the closing phenylalanine or tryptophan. D genes are given only for firm matches. Clone size is given for some rows only: seen once, a few or many times, or a class if the clone is expanded.

V	J	size	D	CDR3	DNA
TRBV7-9	TRBJ2-7	-	-	CASSLQGTYEQYF	TGTGCCAGCAGTCTACAGGGAACCTACGAGCAGTACTTC
TRBV2	TRBJ2-7	few	TRBD2	CASRKGLAGFYEQYF	TGTGCCAGCAGGAAAGGACTAGCGGGATTCTACGAGCAGTACTTC
TRBV24-1	TRBJ2-3	-	-	CATSDSGRGSSTDTQYF	TGTGCCACCAGTGATTCGGGCAGAGGATCTAGCACAGATACGCAGTATTTT
TRBV6-1	TRBJ2-1	few	-	CASRISVNEQFF	TGTGCCAGCAGGATCAGTGTCAATGAGCAGTTCTTC
TRBV7-9	TRBJ2-3	once	-	CASSPMGRDTQYF	TGTGCCAGCAGTCCCATGGGTCGCGATACGCAGTATTTT
TRBV20-1	TRBJ1-5	medium-sized	-	CSASEGGRGQPQHF	TGCAGTGCTAGTGAGGGGGGACGGGGTCAGCCCCAGCATTTT
TRBV24-1	TRBJ2-3	-	-	CATSDVDTASTDTQYF	TGTGCCACCAGTGACGTTGACACAGCTAGCACAGATACGCAGTATTTT
TRBV6-1	TRBJ2-1	-	TRBD2	CASSKLAGEGMGNEQFF	TGTGCCAGCAGTAAACTAGCGGGAGAGGGTATGGGCAATGAGCAGTTCTTC
TRBV6-5	TRBJ1-2	few	-	CASSYGRAYGYTF	TGTGCCAGCAGTTACGGCAGGGCCTATGGCTACACCTTC
TRBV7-6	TRBJ2-2	-	-	CASAQTNTGELFF	TGTGCCAGCGCTCAGACGAACACCGGGGAGCTGTTTTTT
TRBV28	TRBJ2-3	-	-	CASSSRGSGTDTQYF	TGTGCCAGCAGTAGCAGGGGTAGTGGCACAGATACGCAGTATTTT
TRBV7-9	TRBJ2-7	-	-	CASSPRTAYYEQYF	TGTGCCAGCAGCCCGCGGACAGCCTACTACGAGCAGTACTTC
TRBV19	TRBJ2-7	-	-	CASSINRAYEQYF	TGTGCCAGTAGTATCAACAGGGCCTACGAGCAGTACTTC
TRBV19	TRBJ2-1	-	-	CASAAPPLVSGSNEQFF	TGTGCCAGCGCTGCCCCACCTCTTGTTAGCGGCAGCAATGAGCAGTTCTTC
TRBV6-1	TRBJ2-7	-	TRBD2	CASSKGLALYYEQYF	TGTGCCAGCAGTAAGGGACTAGCGCTGTACTACGAGCAGTACTTC
TRBV29-1	TRBJ2-3	-	TRBD2	CSGAPGTRTDTQYF	TGCAGTGGGGCGCCGGGGACTAGGACAGATACGCAGTATTTT
TRBV28	TRBJ2-3	few	-	CASSRFIIATDTQYF	TGTGCCAGCAGCAGATTCATAATCGCCACAGATACGCAGTATTTT
TRBV20-1	TRBJ2-3	-	-	CSAFRRTFTDTQYF	TGCAGTGCTTTCCGGCGGACGTTCACAGATACGCAGTATTTT
TRBV20-1	TRBJ2-7	-	TRBD2	CSARVRGGLEQYF	TGCAGTGCTAGAGTGCGGGGGGGGTTGGAGCAGTACTTC
TRBV28	TRBJ1-5	-	-	CASSLGPGNQPQHF	TGTGCCAGCAGTTTAGGCCCCGGCAATCAGCCCCAGCATTTT
TRBV7-6	TRBJ2-5	few	TRBD1	CASSFNPPGGGETQYF	TGTGCCAGCAGCTTCAACCCACCAGGGGGCGGTGAGACCCAGTACTTC
TRBV6-2/TRBV6-3	TRBJ1-5	-	-	CASRPVVSQPQHF	TGTGCCAGCAGACCCGTCGTGAGTCAGCCCCAGCATTTT
TRBV10-3	TRBJ1-6	once	-	CAISESSPALTNSPLHF	TGTGCCATCAGTGAGTCGAGCCCAGCCCTGACAAATTCACCCCTCCACTTT
TRBV19	TRBJ2-7	-	-	CASSSKYEQYF	TGTGCCAGTAGTTCGAAATACGAGCAGTACTTC
TRBV20-1	TRBJ2-7	-	TRBD2	CSASGTAGGINEQYF	TGCAGTGCTAGTGGAACTGCGGGGGGGATCAACGAGCAGTACTTC
TRBV7-2	TRBJ2-3	-	-	CASSPGVGDTQYF	TGTGCCAGCAGCCCAGGGGTTGGAGATACGCAGTATTTT
TRBV20-1	TRBJ2-2	-	TRBD2	CSAQGLVQDGELFF	TGCAGTGCTCAGGGACTAGTACAGGACGGGGAGCTGTTTTTT
TRBV27	TRBJ1-2	-	-	CASSFGPIYGYTF	TGTGCCAGCAGTTTCGGGCCCATCTATGGCTACACCTTC
TRBV20-1	TRBJ2-7	-	-	CSAQTPQVISYEQYF	TGCAGTGCACAGACCCCACAGGTGATCTCCTACGAGCAGTACTTC
TRBV19	TRBJ2-5	large	-	CASSIGAELGYETQYF	TGTGCCAGTAGTATAGGGGCCGAGTTGGGTTACGAGACCCAGTACTTC
TRBV20-1	TRBJ1-2	-	-	CSARDRIVGSAPAGYTF	TGCAGTGCTAGAGATAGGATTGTCGGCAGCGCACCGGCTGGCTACACCTTC
TRBV28	TRBJ2-3	few	TRBD2	CASSSTSGSSTDTQYF	TGTGCCAGCAGTTCGACTAGCGGGAGCTCCACAGATACGCAGTATTTT
TRBV7-3	TRBJ2-1	-	-	CASSLRRVGEQFF	TGTGCCAGCAGCTTAAGGCGCGTCGGTGAGCAGTTCTTC
TRBV7-2	TRBJ2-7	few	TRBD1	CASSDDRDRGREQYF	TGTGCCAGCAGCGACGACCGGGACAGGGGGCGCGAGCAGTACTTC
TRBV6-1	TRBJ2-2	-	-	CASRGTGMTGELFF	TGTGCCAGCAGAGGGACCGGGATGACCGGGGAGCTGTTTTTT
TRBV7-3	TRBJ2-1	-	TRBD2	CASSLSASGRLDEQFF	TGTGCCAGCAGCTTATCGGCTAGCGGGAGGCTGGATGAGCAGTTCTTC
TRBV28	TRBJ2-3	-	TRBD2	CASSPGVAGNTDTQYF	TGTGCCAGCAGTCCCGGGGTAGCGGGAAACACAGATACGCAGTATTTT
TRBV7-9	TRBJ2-2	-	TRBD2	CASSFAGANTGELFF	TGTGCCAGCAGCTTTGCGGGAGCGAACACCGGGGAGCTGTTTTTT
TRBV6-1	TRBJ2-7	-	TRBD1	CASSEAGQATYEQYF	TGTGCCAGCAGTGAAGCGGGACAGGCTACCTACGAGCAGTACTTC
TRBV6-5	TRBJ2-7	-	TRBD2	CASSSGGSIGSYEQYF	TGTGCCAGCAGTTCTGGCGGGAGCATTGGCTCCTACGAGCAGTACTTC
TRBV28	TRBJ1-6	few	TRBD1	CASSLGDRVSPLHF	TGTGCCAGCAGTTTAGGGGACAGGGTTTCACCCCTCCACTTT
TRBV6-2/TRBV6-3	TRBJ2-5	few	TRBD1	CASTQGAETQYF	TGTGCCAGTACACAGGGGGCCGAGACCCAGTACTTC
TRBV21-1	TRBJ1-2	-	-	CASDTMLPRRKYGYTF	TGTGCCAGCGATACAATGCTACCCAGGCGAAAGTATGGCTACACCTTC
TRBV27	TRBJ2-7	once	TRBD2	CASSRAGTYEQYF	TGTGCCAGCAGCCGAGCGGGGACCTACGAGCAGTACTTC
TRBV20-1	TRBJ2-7	few	TRBD1	CSARTGQGSYEQYF	TGCAGTGCGCGCACGGGACAGGGGTCCTACGAGCAGTACTTC
TRBV6-1	TRBJ1-2	few	-	CASRPVSGGGGYTF	TGTGCCAGCAGGCCCGTTAGCGGGGGCGGTGGCTACACCTTC
TRBV2	TRBJ2-7	-	TRBD2	CASRGGAYEQYF	TGTGCCAGCAGGGGGGGGGCCTACGAGCAGTACTTC
TRBV20-1	TRBJ2-3	few	TRBD2	CSARDSGLAGGLDTQYF	TGCAGTGCTAGAGATTCGGGACTAGCGGGAGGGTTAGATACGCAGTATTTT
TRBV4-3	TRBJ2-5	few	TRBD2	CASSQAGGGETQYF	TGCGCCAGCAGCCAAGCGGGAGGTGGAGAGACCCAGTACTTC
TRBV7-3	TRBJ2-2	-	-	CASSPQGNTGELFF	TGTGCCAGCAGCCCCCAGGGAAACACCGGGGAGCTGTTTTTT
TRBV20-1	TRBJ2-1	-	-	CSAPTGAGPDYNEQFF	TGCAGTGCTCCTACCGGGGCGGGACCTGACTACAATGAGCAGTTCTTC
TRBV11-3	TRBJ2-3	few	-	CASSLAAGDTQYF	TGTGCCAGCAGCTTAGCAGCGGGAGATACGCAGTATTTT
TRBV6-2/TRBV6-3	TRBJ2-3	-	-	CASRDSGLPSTDTQYF	TGTGCCAGCAGAGACTCCGGGCTCCCTAGCACAGATACGCAGTATTTT
TRBV15	TRBJ2-7	-	-	CATSRGGRSYEQYF	TGTGCCACCAGCAGAGGCGGACGCTCCTACGAGCAGTACTTC